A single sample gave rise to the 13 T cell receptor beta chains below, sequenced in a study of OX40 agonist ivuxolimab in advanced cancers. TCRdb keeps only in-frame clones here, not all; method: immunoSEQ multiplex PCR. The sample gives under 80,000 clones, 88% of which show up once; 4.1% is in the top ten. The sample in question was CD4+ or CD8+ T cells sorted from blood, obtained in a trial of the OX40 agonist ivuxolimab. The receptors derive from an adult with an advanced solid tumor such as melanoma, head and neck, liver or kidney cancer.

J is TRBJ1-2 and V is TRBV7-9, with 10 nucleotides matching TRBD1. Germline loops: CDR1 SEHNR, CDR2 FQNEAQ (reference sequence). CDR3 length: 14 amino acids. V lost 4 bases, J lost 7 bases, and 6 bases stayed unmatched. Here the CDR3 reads CASSSPGQGFGYTF. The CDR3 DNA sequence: TGTGCCAGCAGCTCCCCGGGACAGGGGTTTGGCTACACCTTC.

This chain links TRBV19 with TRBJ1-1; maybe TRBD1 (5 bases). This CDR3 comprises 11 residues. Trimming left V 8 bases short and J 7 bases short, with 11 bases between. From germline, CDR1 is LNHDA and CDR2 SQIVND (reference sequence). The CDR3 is CASVDSFEAFF. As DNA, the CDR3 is TGTGCCAGTGTCGACAGCTTTGAAGCTTTCTTT.

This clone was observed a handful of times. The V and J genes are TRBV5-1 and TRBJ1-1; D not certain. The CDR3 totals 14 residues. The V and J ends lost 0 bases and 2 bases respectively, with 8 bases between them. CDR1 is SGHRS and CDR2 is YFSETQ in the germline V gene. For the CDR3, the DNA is TGCGCCAGCAGCTTGGCAAGCTCCAACACTGAAGCTTTCTTT. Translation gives CASSLASSNTEAFF.

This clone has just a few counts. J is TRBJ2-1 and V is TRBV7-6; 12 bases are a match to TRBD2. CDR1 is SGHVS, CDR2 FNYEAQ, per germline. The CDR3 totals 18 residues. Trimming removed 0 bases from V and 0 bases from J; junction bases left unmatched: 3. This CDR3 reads CASSLAGLAGVSYNEQFF. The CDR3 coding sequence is TGTGCCAGCAGCTTAGCGGGACTAGCGGGCGTCTCCTACAATGAGCAGTTCTTC.

CDR3 nucleotide sequence: TGCAGTGCTAGGGACGGGAGAGAGCAGTACTTC. This sequence encodes CSARDGREQYF. The gene calls are TRBV20-1 and TRBJ2-7; tentatively, D is TRBD2 (6 bases). The CDR3 is made up of 11 amino acids. Germline-derived CDR1 and CDR2 are DFQATT and SNEGSKA (reference sequence). The germline V and J ends were trimmed by 3 bases and 7 bases, with 10 bases remaining between them.

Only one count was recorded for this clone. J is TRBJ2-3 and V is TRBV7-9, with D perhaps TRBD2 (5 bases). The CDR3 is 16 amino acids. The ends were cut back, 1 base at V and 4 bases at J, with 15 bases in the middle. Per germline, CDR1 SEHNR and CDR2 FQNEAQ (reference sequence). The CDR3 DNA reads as TGTGCCAGCAGCTTAGTTGTGGGAGCTCCCGCAGATACGCAGTATTTT. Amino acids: CASSLVVGAPADTQYF.

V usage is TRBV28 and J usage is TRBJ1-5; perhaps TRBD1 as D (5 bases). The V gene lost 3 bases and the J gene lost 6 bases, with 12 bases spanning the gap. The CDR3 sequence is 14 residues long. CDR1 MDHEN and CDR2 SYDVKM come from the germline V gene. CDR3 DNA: TGTGCCAGCAGTTTCTCTGGGGGTTTTCAGCCCCAGCATTTT. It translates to CASSFSGGFQPQHF.

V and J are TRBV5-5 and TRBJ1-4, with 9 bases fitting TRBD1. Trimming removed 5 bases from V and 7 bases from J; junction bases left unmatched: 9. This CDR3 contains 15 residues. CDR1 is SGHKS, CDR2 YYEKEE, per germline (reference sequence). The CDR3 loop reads CASRRTGQGSEKLFF. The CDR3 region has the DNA TGTGCCAGCAGGCGTACGGGACAGGGTAGTGAAAAACTGTTTTTT.

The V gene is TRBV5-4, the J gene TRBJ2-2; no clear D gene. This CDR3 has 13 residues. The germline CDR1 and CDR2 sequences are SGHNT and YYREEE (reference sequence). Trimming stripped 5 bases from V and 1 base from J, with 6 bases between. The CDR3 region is CASSGRNTGELFF. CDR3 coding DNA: TGTGCCAGCAGTGGACGGAACACCGGGGAGCTGTTTTTT.

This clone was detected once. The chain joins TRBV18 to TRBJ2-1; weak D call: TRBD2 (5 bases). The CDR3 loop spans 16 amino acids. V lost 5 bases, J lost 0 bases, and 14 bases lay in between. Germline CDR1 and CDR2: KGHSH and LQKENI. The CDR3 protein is CASSSEGGSSYNEQFF. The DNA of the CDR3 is TGTGCCAGCTCATCCGAGGGTGGAAGCTCCTACAATGAGCAGTTCTTC.

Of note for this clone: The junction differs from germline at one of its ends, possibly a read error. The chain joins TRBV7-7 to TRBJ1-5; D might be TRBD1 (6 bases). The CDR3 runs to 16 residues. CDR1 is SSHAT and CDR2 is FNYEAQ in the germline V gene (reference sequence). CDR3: CASSQDSANSNQPQHF. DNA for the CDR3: TGTGCTAGCAGCCAGGACAGCGCTAATAGCAATCAGCCCCAGCATTTT.

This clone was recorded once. This chain's CDR3 is CAITGGMRNTIYF. The DNA of the CDR3 is TGTGCCATCACGGGGGGAATGAGGAACACCATATATTTT. The genes are TRBV10-3 and TRBJ1-3; possibly TRBD1 for D (5 bases). CDR1 is ENHRY, CDR2 SYGVKD, per germline. The CDR3 totals 13 residues. The V end was cut by 7 bases, the J end by 7 bases, with 14 bases between.

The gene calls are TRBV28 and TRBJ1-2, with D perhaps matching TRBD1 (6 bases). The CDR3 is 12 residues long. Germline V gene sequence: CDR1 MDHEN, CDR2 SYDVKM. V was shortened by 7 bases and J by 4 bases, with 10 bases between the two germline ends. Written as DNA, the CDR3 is TGTGCCAGCAATGGACAGAGCTATGGCTACACCTTC. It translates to CASNGQSYGYTF.